This TCR beta chain is from a study of T-cell memory formation after mild COVID-19. Whole-study context: Across donors, TCR clusters were largely donor specific. Overall study results and limits: Contracting CD4+ clones lay largely in CM and EM, with CD8+ ones residing in EMRA.

TCRdb recomputed calls from the 5' RACE reads with MiXCR, one row per CDR3 protein. The table includes over 45,000 distinct CDR3 sequences, 28% detected once. This CDR3 is 15 amino acids long. V shed 4 bases and J shed 3 bases, with 14 bases lying between them. Germline V lookup: CDR1 SGHRS, CDR2 YFSETQ. This clonotype was found a few times. Its antigen is still unknown. The chain uses TRBV5-1 and TRBJ1-5; no clear D gene. This sequence originates from a man aged 18 to 29 who had mild COVID-19 (a few samples of this study predate the infection). Cell type and time point are not known. The sample taken for sequencing was PBMCs or a T cell subset sorted from them (not recorded which). Written as DNA, the CDR3 is TGCGCCAGCAGCCTGGGCGACTCTTCCAATCAGCCCCAGCATTTT. Translation: CASSLGDSSNQPQHF.